Presented here are 3 T cell receptor beta chains from one specimen sequenced in a study of beta chain features in type 1 diabetes. As every portion of the isolated RNA was reverse transcribed, the sequencing read expressed TCRB transcripts. Libraries were prepared by immunoSEQ multiplex PCR; TCRdb keeps only in-frame clonotypes and omits some of them. The table lists about 360,000 clones, around 12% of them singletons, with less than 0.02% in the top ten. Material: naive CD4+ T cells from blood. The receptors were gathered from a man between 18 and 29 years old in good health.

This clone was counted only a few times. The chain carries TRBV30 and TRBJ1-4, with D tentatively TRBD1 (5 bases). The CDR3 sequence is 17 residues long. Trimming took 3 bases from V and 7 from J, leaving 24 bases between them. CDR1 and CDR2 from the germline V gene are GTSNPN and SVGIG (reference sequence). The CDR3 region has the DNA TGTGCCTGGAGCCCCACCCGGACACCTTGGGGTAGTGAAAAACTGTTTTTT. This codes for CAWSPTRTPWGSEKLFF.

This clone was seen more than once but under ten times. Other nucleotide sequences from this sample produce the same CDR3. The J gene is TRBJ1-5, the V gene TRBV18, with D possibly being TRBD1 (6 bases). Germline CDR1 reads KGHSH; CDR2 reads LQKENI. Trimming removed 3 bases at V and 3 bases at J, with 9 bases between. The CDR3 spans 14 residues. The CDR3 region has the DNA TGTGCCAGCTCACCGGACAGATCCAATCAGCCCCAGCATTTT. Its translation is CASSPDRSNQPQHF.

In DNA form, the CDR3 reads TGCAGCGTTCTGGACAGGAGGGATAGCGAAAAACTGTTTTTT. This codes for CSVLDRRDSEKLFF. V is TRBV29-1 and J is TRBJ1-4; 7 bases line up with TRBD1. Per the germline V gene, CDR1 is SQVTM and CDR2 is ANQGSEA. Trimming at V came to 5 bases and at J to 8 bases, leaving 11 bases not matched to a gene. The CDR3 sequence is 14 residues long.